This TCR beta chain was documented in a study of T cell repertoires in cytomegalovirus infection. Study outcomes and limitations: HLA-C-restricted, CMV-specific TCR beta clonotypes were dominant ex vivo.

Each CDR3 protein gets one entry after TCRdb re-called the reads with MiXCR. The sample has more than 400,000 distinct CDR3 sequences; more than 20% are singletons. About this clonotype: Its specificity is not known.

The CDR3 consists of 16 residues. Trimming at V came to 4 bases and at J to 7 bases, leaving 7 bases not matched to a gene. The chain couples TRBV12-3 or TRBV12-4 to TRBJ2-1; 13 nucleotides agree with TRBD2. The receptor's source is a human donor in good health (CMV status not recorded). Some clones in this sample may be carry-over from other donors' samples. The sample taken for sequencing was PBMCs. This CDR3 reads CASSSPRTSGRNEQFF. CDR3 in DNA: TGTGCCAGCAGTTCCCCGCGGACTAGCGGGAGAAATGAGCAGTTCTTC.